This TCR beta chain came from a study of blood T cell repertoires in COVID-19. About the study: COVID-19 samples collected from the United States, Italy and Spain covered acute and convalescent phases. Sources were T cells, B-cell-depleted T cells, or PBMCs; the material itself was cDNA or gDNA.

Authors' analysis steps: Amplification of reference gene primers provided the estimated nucleated cell counts. Profiled with immunoSEQ multiplex PCR; TCRdb holds only in-frame clones, not every one. Clone size and the V and J calls come from that table; the DNA yielded D and trimming. The sample includes 300,000 to 450,000 clones, 75% to 90% of them seen just once. This TCR was recovered from a woman aged 18-30 years with acute or convalescent COVID-19. Sequencing was performed on peripheral blood.

The CDR3 nucleotides read TGCGCCAGCAGCCAGTTGCTACGGAGCAATAACTATGGCTACACCTTC. It specifies CASSQLLRSNNYGYTF. V and J are TRBV10-1 and TRBJ1-2; D gene unclear. This CDR3 region has 16 residues. The ends were cut back, 6 bases at V and 1 base at J, with 18 bases in the middle. CDR1 WNHNN and CDR2 SYGVQD come from the germline V gene (reference sequence).